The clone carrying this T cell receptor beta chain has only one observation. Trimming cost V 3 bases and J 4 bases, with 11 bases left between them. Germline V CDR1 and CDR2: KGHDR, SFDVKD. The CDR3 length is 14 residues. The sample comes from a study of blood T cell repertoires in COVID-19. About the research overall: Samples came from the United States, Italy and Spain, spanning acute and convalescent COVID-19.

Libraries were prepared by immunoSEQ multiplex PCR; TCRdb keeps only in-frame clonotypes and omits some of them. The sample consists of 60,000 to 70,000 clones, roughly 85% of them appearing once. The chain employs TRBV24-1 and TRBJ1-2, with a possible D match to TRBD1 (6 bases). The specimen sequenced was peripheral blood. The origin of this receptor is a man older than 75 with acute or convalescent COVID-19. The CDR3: CATSDPRGVYGYTF. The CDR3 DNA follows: TGTGCCACCAGTGATCCCAGGGGTGTCTATGGCTACACCTTC.